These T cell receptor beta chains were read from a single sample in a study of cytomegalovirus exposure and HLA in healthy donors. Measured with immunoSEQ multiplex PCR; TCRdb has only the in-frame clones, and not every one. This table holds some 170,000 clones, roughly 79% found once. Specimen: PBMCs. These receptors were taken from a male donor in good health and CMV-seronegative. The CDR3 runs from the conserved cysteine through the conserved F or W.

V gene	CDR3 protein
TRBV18	CASSPLPGGATDTQYF
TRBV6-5	CASSYSYTGELFF
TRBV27	CASSLRSSYNEQFF
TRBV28	CASSFATSGRYEQYF
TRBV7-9	CASSRHREGQGVGEQFF
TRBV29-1	CSVEEVPYNEQFF
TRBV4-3	CASSQGPAGSDYEQYF
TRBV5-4	CASSLGSSGGYTF
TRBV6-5	CASSAGTTNEKLFF
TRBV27	CASSRGFGASNQPQHF
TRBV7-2	CASSLVVGRGITGELFF
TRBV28	CASSLGGTYRTDTQYF
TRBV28	CASSLAGRIQPQHF
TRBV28	CASNPPVYEQYF
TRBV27	CASSLEGRGTQPQHF
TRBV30	CAWSFGEAQHF
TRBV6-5	CASRTGVGQPQHF
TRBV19	CASSRDPGVFAKNIQYF